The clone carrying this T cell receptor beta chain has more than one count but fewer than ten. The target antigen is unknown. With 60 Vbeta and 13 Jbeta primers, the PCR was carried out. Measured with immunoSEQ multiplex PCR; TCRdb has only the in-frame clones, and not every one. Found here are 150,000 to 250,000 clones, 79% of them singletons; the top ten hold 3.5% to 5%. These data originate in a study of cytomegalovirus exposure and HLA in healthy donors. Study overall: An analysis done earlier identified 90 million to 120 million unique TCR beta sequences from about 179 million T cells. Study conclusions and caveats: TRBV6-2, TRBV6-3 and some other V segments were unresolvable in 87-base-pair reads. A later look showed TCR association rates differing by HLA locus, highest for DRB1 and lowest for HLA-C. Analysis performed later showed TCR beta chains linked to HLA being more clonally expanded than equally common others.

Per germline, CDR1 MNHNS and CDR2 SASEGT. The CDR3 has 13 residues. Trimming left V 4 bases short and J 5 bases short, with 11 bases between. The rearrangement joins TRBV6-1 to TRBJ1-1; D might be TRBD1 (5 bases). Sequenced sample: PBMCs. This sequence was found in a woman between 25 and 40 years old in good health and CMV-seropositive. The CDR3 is CASSAGGGTEAFF. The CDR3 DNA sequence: TGTGCCAGCAGTGCCGGGGGGGGAACTGAAGCTTTCTTT.